This T cell receptor (beta chain) is from a study of T cell changes during pregnancy in multiple sclerosis (dated by TCRdb to the late 2010s). About the full investigation: In women with multiple sclerosis, the researchers looked at how the T cell repertoire shifted as pregnancy progressed.

Libraries came from the immunoSEQ multiplex PCR assay. In its TCRdb copy, this immuneACCESS table keeps in-frame sequences only and misses some clones. Where compared with another copy, unresolved V genes explain less than half of these, and the others have no known cause. In all, the sample holds tens of thousands of clones, and 93% of those were seen once. The ten largest clones take up 2.5% of the sample. This clone has a single count. The antigen it binds to is not known. Base qualities are not at hand, and no much larger clone is one base apart. The CDR3 goes from the cysteine to the phenylalanine over 15 residues. The entry retains the CDR3 DNA only, 45 bases that are in frame from base 1. Trimming costs V 5 bases and J 0 bases, and their ends lie 13 bases apart. The germline V gene gives CDR1 as SGHTA and CDR2 as FQGNSA.

The clonotype originates from a female donor with multiple sclerosis, enrolled in a pregnancy study. The sample here was peripheral blood, taken in the second trimester of pregnancy. This chain joins TRBV7-2 to TRBJ1-1; the D region possibly corresponds to TRBD1 (6 bases align). The CDR3 reads as follows: CASSPFGQLNTEAFF. The nucleotide sequence is given as TGTGCCAGCAGCCCCTTCGGACAGTTGAACACTGAAGCTTTCTTT.